This T cell receptor beta chain derives from a study of cytomegalovirus exposure and HLA in healthy donors. The PCR was carried out with 60 Vbeta primers and 13 Jbeta primers. Libraries were prepared by immunoSEQ multiplex PCR; TCRdb keeps only in-frame clonotypes and omits some of them. The table includes roughly 150,000 clones, more than 60% detected once. Trimming took 3 bases from V and 0 from J, leaving 6 bases between them. The CDR3 runs to 14 residues. Germline values: CDR1 MNHEY, CDR2 SMNVEV (reference sequence). The V gene is TRBV27, the J gene TRBJ1-5, with D uncertain. This TCR came from a man between 18 and 29 years old in good health and CMV-seropositive. The sequenced sample was PBMCs. The CDR3 DNA follows: TGTGCCAGCAGTTTCCAGGATAGCAATCAGCCCCAGCATTTT. It yields the protein CASSFQDSNQPQHF.